This T cell receptor beta chain appears in the sequencing data of a study of blood T cells in healthy people across ages. This clonotype is medium-sized within its sample. Its matching antigen is unknown. This CDR3 has 14 amino acids. Trimming removed 4 bases from V and 4 bases from J; junction bases left unmatched: 1. General observations from the study: The authors considered diversity estimates from one million T cells to be underestimates.

Together with a sample-barcoded 5' primer, a J-beta primer mix was included in a second PCR lasting about 6 to 11 cycles. TCRdb analysed the 5' RACE reads with MiXCR anew, one entry per CDR3 protein. The data hold more than 900,000 distinct CDR3 sequences, with about 27% observed a single time. This same sample was also taken into another study, of T cells of mothers and their children.

Sequenced sample: blood. The source is a woman in her thirties or forties in good health. The gene calls are TRBV12-3 or TRBV12-4 and TRBJ2-7; 13 bases match TRBD2. The CDR3 sequence is CASSSGLAGYEQYF. As DNA, the CDR3 is TGTGCCAGCAGTTCGGGACTAGCGGGGTACGAGCAGTACTTC.